The 32 T cell receptor beta chains below come from one sample, sequenced in a study of T-cell reconstitution after alpha-beta-depleted transplantation in children. Construction of the TCRbeta library involved unique molecular identifiers. Each CDR3 protein gets one entry after TCRdb re-called the PCR reads with MiXCR. The sample yields approximately 590,000 distinct CDR3 sequences, 10% seen once. Specimen: PBMCs from the stem cell graft donor, collected from the stem cell graft. All receptors derive from a human donor who donated a stem cell graft to a child with acute myeloid leukemia.

This clonotype appeared a few times. The V gene is TRBV6-2 or TRBV6-3, the J gene TRBJ2-2; TRBD2 matches at 7 bases. The ends lost 4 bases at V and 4 bases at J; junction bases unmatched: 9. Per the germline V gene, CDR1 is MNHEY and CDR2 is SVGEGT. This CDR3 has 16 residues. The CDR3 reads CASSSVGAGVTGELFF. CDR3 bases: TGTGCCAGCAGTTCCGTAGGTGCGGGAGTCACCGGGGAGCTGTTTTTT.

V is TRBV28 and J is TRBJ1-4; the match to TRBD1 covers 11 bases. Trimming at V came to 7 bases and at J to 7 bases, leaving 8 bases not matched to a gene. The CDR3 is 15 residues long. Germline CDR1 is MDHEN and CDR2 is SYDVKM. This chain's CDR3 is CASTPPGTGGEKLFF. The CDR3 DNA is TGTGCCAGCACACCTCCCGGGACAGGGGGTGAAAAACTGTTTTTT.

The chain is built from TRBV7-3 and TRBJ2-1, with 9 positions matching TRBD2. The V segment lost 2 bases and the J segment 4 bases; nucleotides outside the gene matches: 12. The germline V gene has CDR1 SGHTA and CDR2 FQGTGA. This CDR3 has 18 amino acids. CDR3 DNA: TGTGCCAGCAGCTTATCAGTCCCGGGACTAGCAACGTACAATGAGCAGTTCTTC. Amino acid sequence: CASSLSVPGLATYNEQFF.

The chain joins TRBV30 to TRBJ1-6; D remains ambiguous. Per the germline V gene, CDR1 is GTSNPN and CDR2 is SVGIG (reference sequence). CDR3 length equals 12 residues. Trimming took 7 bases from V and 10 from J, leaving 14 bases between them. CDR3 residues: CASATPGSPLHF. CDR3 in DNA: TGTGCCTCCGCTACCCCCGGATCACCCCTCCACTTT. The whole variable domain, filled in from reference TRBV30 and TRBJ1-6, reads SQTIHQWPATLVQPVGSPLSLECTVEGTSNPNLYWYRQAAGRGLQLLFYSVGIGQISSEVPQNLSASRPQDRQFILSSKKLLLSDSGFYLCASATPGSPLHFGNGTRLTVT.

This clonotype has ten or more counts. The genes are TRBV27 and TRBJ1-1, with 7 nucleotides matching TRBD1. From germline, CDR1 is MNHEY and CDR2 SMNVEV (reference sequence). The trim removed 10 bases at V and 5 bases at J, leaving 13 bases unmatched. This CDR3 region has 14 residues. CDR3 coding DNA: TGTGCCACCTGGACAGGTTTGTTAAAGACTGAAGCTTTCTTT. Translated, it gives CATWTGLLKTEAFF.

This clonotype was seen only a few times. The CDR3 is CASSSGLAPNTYEQYF. Written as DNA, the CDR3 is TGCGCCAGCAGCTCCGGACTAGCCCCTAACACCTACGAGCAGTACTTC. The V gene is TRBV5-1, the J gene TRBJ2-7; 8 bases match TRBD2. Trimming at V came to 3 bases and at J to 2 bases, leaving 10 bases not matched to a gene. The germline gives CDR1 SGHRS, CDR2 YFSETQ. The CDR3 covers 16 residues.

V and J are TRBV25-1 and TRBJ2-1; TRBD2 is a possible D gene (6 bases). Trimming removed 6 bases at V and 5 bases at J, with 17 bases between. Looked up from germline, CDR1 is MGHDK and CDR2 is SYGVNS. This CDR3 has 15 amino acids. CDR3 region: CASRGSASENNEQFF. The CDR3 DNA reads TGTGCCAGCAGGGGCAGTGCTAGCGAGAACAATGAGCAGTTCTTC.

This clonotype was counted a few times. The chain recombines TRBV7-2 with TRBJ2-7; 8 nucleotides align to TRBD2. The length of the CDR3 is 15 residues. Germline loops: CDR1 SGHTA, CDR2 FQGNSA. V lost 4 bases and J lost 0; bases outside the gene matches: 5. CDR3 bases: TGTGCCAGCAGCTATCCCGGACTAGCCTCCTACGAGCAGTACTTC. It encodes CASSYPGLASYEQYF.

This clonotype turned up a few times. The rearrangement uses TRBV18 and TRBJ2-1; D not certain. Germline V CDR1 and CDR2: KGHSH, LQKENI. This CDR3 comprises 14 residues. With 5 bases removed from V and 5 bases from J, the gap between germline ends came to 13 bases. This CDR3 reads CASSSRTQDNEQFF. The DNA for the CDR3 is TGTGCCAGCTCATCGAGGACCCAGGACAATGAGCAGTTCTTC. The full variable domain, with the rest looked up from reference TRBV18 and TRBJ2-1, is NAGVMQNPRHLVRRRGQEARLRCSPMKGHSHVYWYRQLPEEGLKFMVYLQKENIIDESGMPKERFSAEFPKEGPSILRIQQVVRGDSAAYFCASSSRTQDNEQFFGPGTRLTVL.

The gene calls are TRBV2 and TRBJ2-5; no clear D. Germline assignment: CDR1 SNHLY and CDR2 FYNNEI. The CDR3 consists of 14 residues. Between the trimmed V and J ends, which lost 1 base and 4 bases, there was a span of 10 bases. CDR3 sequence reads: CASSEDRNGETQYF. DNA for the CDR3: TGTGCCAGCAGTGAAGACCGGAACGGAGAGACCCAGTACTTC.

The CDR3 spells CASNGQGPTYEQYF. In DNA form, the CDR3 reads TGTGCCAGCAATGGGCAGGGGCCTACCTACGAGCAGTACTTC. V is TRBV2 and J is TRBJ2-7; D may be TRBD1 (6 bases). CDR1 SNHLY and CDR2 FYNNEI come from the germline V gene. V was shortened by 7 bases and J by 2 bases, with 15 bases between the two germline ends. CDR3 length: 14 residues.

In this sample, this clonotype turned up many times. The CDR3, as DNA: TGCAGTGCTAGAGGCTCGGGGGTTTCCTACGAGCAGTACTTC. Translated: CSARGSGVSYEQYF. This chain links TRBV20-1 with TRBJ2-7; D perhaps matches TRBD2 (6 bases). Germline V gene lookup returns CDR1 DFQATT and CDR2 SNEGSKA (reference sequence). Trimming removed 1 base from V and 1 base from J, with 11 bases in between. This CDR3 comprises 14 residues.

This clonotype was recorded many times. V is TRBV7-3 and J is TRBJ1-2, with 10 bases identical to TRBD1. Losses at the gene ends were 2 bases for V and 6 bases for J; bases not matched to a gene: 6. Germline CDR1 is SGHTA and CDR2 is FQGTGA. This CDR3 has 15 residues. The CDR3: CASSLGTGALNGYTF. The CDR3 DNA reads as TGTGCCAGCAGCTTAGGGACAGGGGCGCTCAATGGCTACACCTTC. Together with reference TRBV7-3 and TRBJ1-2, the CDR3 gives the full variable domain: GAGVSQTPSNKVTEKGKYVELRCDPISGHTALYWYRQSLGQGPEFLIYFQGTGAADDSGLPNDRFFAVRPEGSVSTLKIQRTERGDSAVYLCASSLGTGALNGYTFGSGTRLTVV.

This clonotype showed up just a few times. The rearrangement links TRBV12-3 or TRBV12-4 to TRBJ2-3, with TRBD2 as a possible D gene (6 bases). CDR3 length: 16 residues. The V and J ends lost 0 bases and 5 bases respectively, with 15 bases between them. CDR3 in amino acids: CASSLAPPGAGDTQYF. The CDR3 bases are TGTGCCAGCAGTTTAGCGCCGCCGGGAGCGGGAGATACGCAGTATTTT.

The chain recombines TRBV7-2 with TRBJ1-1; D uncertain. The length of the CDR3 is 15 residues. The V gene's germline CDR1 is SGHTA and CDR2 FQGNSA. Trimming removed 5 bases from V and 1 base from J, with 14 bases in between. In DNA form, the CDR3 reads TGTGCCAGCAGCCTTCCCGGGAGGAAGAACACTGAAGCTTTCTTT. It specifies CASSLPGRKNTEAFF.

This clonotype was seen ten or more times. The V gene is TRBV6-2 or TRBV6-3, the J gene TRBJ2-1; the match to TRBD2 covers 11 bases. Germline-derived CDR1 and CDR2 are MNHEY and SVGEGT. The CDR3 consists of 14 residues. The J segment lost 7 bases and the V segment lost 5 bases, leaving 4 bases of the junction unmatched. In DNA, the CDR3 is TGTGCCAGCAGTACTAGCGGGAGTCTAAATGAGCAGTTCTTC. Translated: CASSTSGSLNEQFF.

This clonotype has more than one count but fewer than ten. V and J are TRBV5-1 and TRBJ1-1; 10 bases match TRBD1. The V and J ends lost 4 bases and 1 base, in that order; junction bases with no gene match: 7. The CDR3 spans 16 residues. Germline CDR1 reads SGHRS; CDR2 reads YFSETQ. CDR3 sequence: CASSPSTGGRNTEAFF. The CDR3 DNA follows: TGCGCCAGCAGCCCGTCGACAGGGGGCAGGAACACTGAAGCTTTCTTT. The whole variable domain, filled in from reference TRBV5-1 and TRBJ1-1, reads KAGVTQTPRYLIKTRGQQVTLSCSPISGHRSVSWYQQTPGQGLQFLFEYFSETQRNKGNFPGRFSGRQFSNSRSEMNVSTLELGDSALYLCASSPSTGGRNTEAFFGQGTRLTVV.

This clonotype was found many times. The V gene is TRBV12-3 or TRBV12-4, the J gene TRBJ1-1; no reliable D call. The CDR3 is 14 residues long. Deletions cut 0 bases from V and 4 bases from J, with 9 bases between. The CDR3 reads CASSLASGSTEAFF. In DNA, the CDR3 is TGTGCCAGCAGTTTAGCTTCGGGAAGCACTGAAGCTTTCTTT.

This clonotype was seen only a few times. The CDR3 coding sequence is TGTGCCAGCAGCCGGGGGGGTAGCGCGACCTACGAGCAGTACTTC. It is translated as CASSRGGSATYEQYF. The chain uses TRBV27 and TRBJ2-7, with 8 bases aligning to TRBD2. Germline CDR1 reads MNHEY; CDR2 reads SMNVEV (reference sequence). The CDR3 sequence is 15 residues long. V was clipped by 6 bases and J by 2 bases; unmatched bases: 9.

The CDR3 coding sequence is TGTGCCAGCAGCTTTCTGGACAGGAACTACGAGCAGTACTTC. This translates into CASSFLDRNYEQYF. The chain carries TRBV5-6 and TRBJ2-7; 7 nucleotides match TRBD1. Per the germline V gene, CDR1 is SGHDT and CDR2 is YYEEEE. The CDR3 contains 14 residues. V lost 2 bases and J lost 3; bases outside the gene matches: 5.

In its sample, this clonotype was seen a few times. The chain uses TRBV28 and TRBJ2-1; D is uncertain. Trimming left V 3 bases short and J 15 bases short, with 18 bases between. CDR3 length: 13 amino acids. Germline loops: CDR1 MDHEN, CDR2 SYDVKM. The CDR3 DNA is TGTGCCAGCAGTTTGGACCCGACGGACCGTCCGTTCTTC. It specifies CASSLDPTDRPFF.

V and J are TRBV5-1 and TRBJ2-7; the D gene is possibly TRBD1 (6 bases). Trimming pared 1 base from V and 5 bases from J, leaving 10 bases between. CDR3 length: 13 residues. Germline CDR1 and CDR2: SGHRS and YFSETQ. This CDR3 reads CASSLRQDNEQYF. In nucleotides, the CDR3 is TGCGCCAGCAGCTTGCGACAGGACAACGAGCAGTACTTC. The full variable domain, its missing parts supplied by reference TRBV5-1 and TRBJ2-7, is KAGVTQTPRYLIKTRGQQVTLSCSPISGHRSVSWYQQTPGQGLQFLFEYFSETQRNKGNFPGRFSGRQFSNSRSEMNVSTLELGDSALYLCASSLRQDNEQYFGPGTRLTVT.

This clonotype was observed at least ten times. The chain couples TRBV3-1 to TRBJ2-3; unclear D gene. Looked up from germline, CDR1 is LGHDT and CDR2 is YNNKEL (reference sequence). Between the trimmed V and J ends, which lost 0 bases and 1 base, there was a span of 11 bases. The CDR3 spans 16 residues. CDR3 residues: CASSQDEALGTDTQYF. The DNA for the CDR3 is TGTGCCAGCAGCCAAGATGAGGCTCTTGGCACAGATACGCAGTATTTT.

The J gene is TRBJ2-3, the V gene TRBV3-1, with D perhaps TRBD1 (5 bases). Trimming removed 1 base from V and 6 bases from J, with 8 bases in between. The germline CDR1 and CDR2 sequences are LGHDT and YNNKEL (reference sequence). The CDR3 consists of 13 residues. DNA for the CDR3: TGTGCCAGCAGCCAAGTCGCAGGGGATACGCAGTATTTT. It encodes CASSQVAGDTQYF.

This clonotype has a handful of counts. The chain has TRBV20-1 and TRBJ2-7, with 9 bases matching TRBD2. Germline-derived CDR1 and CDR2 are DFQATT and SNEGSKA (reference sequence). The CDR3 runs 15 residues. Unmatched junction bases numbered 13, after V lost 6 bases and J lost 4 bases. The chain's CDR3 is CSAHLAGLKGYEQYF. DNA for the CDR3: TGCAGTGCACATCTAGCGGGACTGAAGGGATACGAGCAGTACTTC.

This clonotype appeared many times. The rearrangement links TRBV19 to TRBJ1-3; TRBD1 is a possible D gene (5 bases). The CDR3 sequence is 14 residues long. V lost 8 bases and J lost 0, with 11 bases in between. Looked up from germline, CDR1 is LNHDA and CDR2 is SQIVND (reference sequence). CDR3 in DNA: TGTGCCAGTCGGCGGGGGAACTCTGGAAACACCATATATTTT. Translation gives CASRRGNSGNTIYF.

Notes on this clonotype: One end of the junction is discordant with germline, which a read error may explain. The gene calls are TRBV2 and TRBJ2-6, with D maybe TRBD1 (5 bases). CDR3 length: 18 residues. The germline gives CDR1 SNHLY, CDR2 FYNNEI. Here the CDR3 reads CASSFPMRQHSGAYVLTF. CDR3 sequence (DNA): TGTGCCAGCAGCTTCCCCATGAGACAACACTCTGGGGCCTACGTCCTGACTTTC.

The V and J genes are TRBV7-2 and TRBJ2-5; tentatively, D is TRBD2 (5 bases). Germline values: CDR1 SGHTA, CDR2 FQGNSA. V dropped 5 bases and J dropped 6 bases, with 19 bases sitting between them. The CDR3 is made up of 15 amino acids. The CDR3 DNA sequence: TGTGCCAGCAGCCTCGGGATCTCCTACGCTCAGACCCAGTACTTC. This encodes CASSLGISYAQTQYF.

This clonotype occurred many times. This chain links TRBV7-9 with TRBJ2-7; 10 nucleotides align to TRBD2. With V trimmed by 10 bases and J by 4 bases, 4 bases remained unmatched. Germline assignment: CDR1 SEHNR and CDR2 FQNEAQ (reference sequence). CDR3 length: 12 amino acids. CDR3 coding DNA: TGTGCCACTAGCGGGAGCCGTTACGAGCAGTACTTC. Translation gives CATSGSRYEQYF. Using reference TRBV7-9 and TRBJ2-7 for the parts outside the CDR3, the full variable domain is DTGVSQNPRHKITKRGQNVTFRCDPISEHNRLYWYRQTLGQGPEFLTYFQNEAQLEKSRLLSDRFSAERPKGSFSTLEIQRTEQGDSAMYLCATSGSRYEQYFGPGTRLTVT.

This clonotype was observed at least ten times. The gene calls are TRBV27 and TRBJ2-1; D is tentatively TRBD1 or TRBD2 (5 bases each). Germline CDR1 is MNHEY and CDR2 is SMNVEV (reference sequence). Trimming took 1 base from V and 8 from J, leaving 9 bases between them. The CDR3 has 13 amino acids. CDR3 in DNA: TGTGCCAGCAGTTTATTACGGGGCGATGAGCAGTTCTTC. Its translation: CASSLLRGDEQFF.

The V and J genes are TRBV28 and TRBJ2-7; 9 bases line up with TRBD2. CDR3 length: 15 residues. Germline assignment: CDR1 MDHEN and CDR2 SYDVKM. V was clipped by 9 bases and J by 3 bases; unmatched bases: 12. The CDR3 loop is CASRRVASGNYEQYF. CDR3 sequence (DNA): TGTGCCAGTCGTAGGGTGGCTAGCGGGAACTACGAGCAGTACTTC.

This clonotype appeared a few times. V usage is TRBV7-6 and J usage is TRBJ2-7; 7 bases fit TRBD1. The length of the CDR3 is 13 residues. J was trimmed by 4 bases and V by 3 bases; bases with no gene match: 3. Germline CDR1 SGHVS, CDR2 FNYEAQ. CDR3 DNA sequence: TGTGCCAGCAGCTTTAACAGGGGTTACGAGCAGTACTTC. Its translation is CASSFNRGYEQYF.